Listed below are T cell receptor beta chains from one sample, sequenced in a study of OX40 agonist ivuxolimab in advanced cancers. Generated by immunoSEQ multiplex PCR, the TCRdb table keeps only in-frame clones and is missing some. Of more than 55,000 clones listed, 86% are singletons. This specimen was CD4+ or CD8+ T cells sorted from blood, taken in a trial of the OX40 agonist ivuxolimab. The receptors originated from an adult with an advanced solid tumor such as melanoma, head and neck, liver or kidney cancer. Each CDR3 is given with its conserved first and last residue. Each record gives: J gene, D gene, clone size, V gene, CDR3 protein, CDR3 DNA. The D gene is left open where the match is weak. A row's size may be missing; if present it is once, few, many or a size class.

>TRBJ2-2|.|.|TRBV5-4
CASSLGGTGTGELFF
TGTGCCAGCAGCTTAGGGGGTACGGGTACCGGGGAGCTGTTTTTT
>TRBJ2-2|TRBD2|.|TRBV9
CASSKGLALHGGELFF
TGTGCCAGCAGCAAGGGACTAGCACTGCACGGCGGGGAGCTGTTTTTT
>TRBJ2-1|.|.|TRBV18
CASSPTNGDNEQFF
TGTGCCAGCTCACCGACCAACGGAGACAATGAGCAGTTCTTC
>TRBJ1-2|TRBD1|.|TRBV5-8
CASSIQGARGYTF
TGTGCCAGCAGCATACAGGGGGCGCGGGGCTACACCTTC
>TRBJ1-1|.|few|TRBV5-1
CASSLVPGDTEAFF
TGCGCCAGCAGCTTGGTGCCCGGGGACACTGAAGCTTTCTTT
>TRBJ2-1|.|.|TRBV5-1
CASSLSGEDYNEQFF
TGCGCCAGCAGCTTGTCAGGGGAGGACTACAATGAGCAGTTCTTC
>TRBJ2-7|TRBD1|.|TRBV6-1
CASSGPPRDRTILSYEQYF
TGTGCCAGCAGTGGCCCTCCCCGGGACAGGACGATTCTCTCCTACGAGCAGTACTTC
>TRBJ1-2|TRBD1|.|TRBV2
CASSEFSPTGGYGYTF
TGTGCCAGCAGTGAATTTTCCCCTACAGGGGGCTATGGCTACACCTTC
>TRBJ1-6|TRBD1|.|TRBV2
CASRPTGTSPLHF
TGTGCCAGCAGACCGACAGGGACCTCACCCCTCCACTTT
>TRBJ2-1|.|.|TRBV5-1
CASSLEASSYNEQFF
TGCGCCAGCAGCTTGGAAGCGAGCTCCTACAATGAGCAGTTCTTC
>TRBJ2-5|TRBD1|.|TRBV4-1
CASSPGQGARETQYF
TGCGCCAGCAGCCCGGGACAGGGGGCGCGTGAGACCCAGTACTTC
>TRBJ2-7|.|.|TRBV15
CATSRDWGDTYEQYF
TGTGCCACCAGCAGAGATTGGGGGGACACCTACGAGCAGTACTTC
>TRBJ2-1|TRBD2|.|TRBV28
CASSVPEAGDNNEQFF
TGTGCCAGCAGTGTCCCGGAGGCGGGAGACAACAATGAGCAGTTCTTC
>TRBJ1-2|.|.|TRBV6-1
CASRTRGEDGYTF
TGTGCCAGCAGGACGCGGGGGGAGGATGGCTACACCTTC
>TRBJ1-4|TRBD1|.|TRBV28
CASTLHLDRGREKLFF
TGTGCCAGCACCCTCCATCTTGACAGGGGGCGGGAAAAACTGTTTTTT
>TRBJ2-6|.|.|TRBV6-5
CASRPGVAGANVLTF
TGTGCCAGCAGGCCCGGTGTGGCTGGGGCCAACGTCCTGACTTTC
>TRBJ1-2|.|.|TRBV5-8
CASSLYNYGYTF
TGTGCCAGCAGCTTGTACAACTATGGCTACACCTTC
>TRBJ2-7|TRBD2|.|TRBV6-5
CASRHGTSGYEQYF
TGTGCCAGCAGGCACGGGACTAGCGGCTACGAGCAGTACTTC
>TRBJ1-4|.|few|TRBV23-1
CASSRKLGGELGEKLFF
TGCGCCAGCAGTCGTAAATTGGGGGGGGAGCTAGGTGAAAAACTGTTTTTT
>TRBJ2-1|TRBD2|once|TRBV19
CASSLAGASYNEQFF
TGTGCCAGTAGTTTAGCGGGAGCCTCCTACAATGAGCAGTTCTTC
>TRBJ2-7|.|.|TRBV5-1
CASSFGTSAYEQYF
TGCGCCAGCAGCTTTGGGACAAGTGCCTACGAGCAGTACTTC
>TRBJ2-1|TRBD2|.|TRBV11-2
CASSLVLREHEQFF
TGTGCCAGCAGCTTAGTTCTGCGGGAGCATGAGCAGTTCTTC
>TRBJ1-1|.|.|TRBV10-2
CASSESTRGWNTEAFF
TGCGCCAGCAGTGAGTCGACTCGAGGTTGGAACACTGAAGCTTTCTTT
>TRBJ2-7|TRBD2|.|TRBV10-1
CASSPVPTSLAGGPISYEQYF
TGCGCCAGCAGCCCTGTGCCCACCAGCCTAGCGGGAGGCCCAATCTCCTACGAGCAGTACTTC
>TRBJ1-2|TRBD1|.|TRBV5-4
CASSFGQAFDNGYTF
TGTGCCAGCAGCTTTGGACAGGCCTTTGATAATGGCTACACCTTC
>TRBJ2-3|.|.|TRBV5-1
CASSVDTDTQYF
TGCGCCAGCAGCGTGGACACAGATACGCAGTATTTT
>TRBJ2-5|.|.|TRBV6-6
CASSYSSVQETQYF
TGTGCCAGCAGTTACTCTAGCGTCCAAGAGACCCAGTACTTC
>TRBJ1-2|.|.|TRBV6-1
CASSGQGWDGYTF
TGTGCCAGCAGTGGCCAAGGCTGGGATGGCTACACCTTC
>TRBJ1-3|.|once|TRBV2
CASSEETSGNTIYF
TGTGCCAGCAGTGAGGAGACCTCTGGAAACACCATATATTTT
>TRBJ2-2|.|.|TRBV10-3
CAISVVGRVNTGELFF
TGTGCCATCAGTGTTGTTGGGCGGGTGAACACCGGGGAGCTGTTTTTT
>TRBJ1-5|.|.|TRBV2
CASSDTLGNQPQHF
TGTGCCAGCAGTGATACCTTGGGCAATCAGCCCCAGCATTTT
>TRBJ1-1|TRBD1|.|TRBV11-3
CASSFAGGTEAFF
TGTGCCAGCAGCTTTGCAGGGGGCACTGAAGCTTTCTTT
>TRBJ1-1|.|.|TRBV18
CASSPRSGEAFF
TGTGCCAGCTCACCAAGGTCAGGCGAAGCTTTCTTT
>TRBJ2-5|TRBD1|.|TRBV18
CASSPGQGIDEYF
TGTGCCAGCTCACCGGGACAGGGTATAGATGAGTACTTC
>TRBJ1-1|.|.|TRBV5-5
CASSFRLTTDTEAFF
TGTGCCAGCAGCTTCAGGCTCACCACCGACACTGAAGCTTTCTTT
>TRBJ2-2|.|.|TRBV7-9
CASSLGSANTGELFF
TGTGCCAGCAGCTTAGGGTCAGCGAACACCGGGGAGCTGTTTTTT
>TRBJ2-2|TRBD2|.|TRBV9
CASSETSGAGELFF
TGTGCCAGCAGCGAAACTAGCGGGGCCGGGGAGCTGTTTTTT
>TRBJ2-7|.|.|TRBV6-1
CASSDLTLVGYEQYF
TGTGCCAGCAGTGATCTCACCCTGGTGGGCTACGAGCAGTACTTC
>TRBJ2-5|TRBD1|.|TRBV5-6
CASSLVGTGGEETQYF
TGTGCCAGCAGCTTGGTAGGGACAGGGGGCGAAGAGACCCAGTACTTC